A single T cell receptor beta chain is shown here with its context. The sample is drawn from a study of T-cell reconstitution after alpha-beta-depleted transplantation in children. Unique molecular identifiers were built into the TCRbeta library. TCRdb re-called the PCR reads through MiXCR, storing one row per CDR3 protein. The data contain 450,000 to 600,000 distinct CDR3 sequences, about 30% of them seen just once; the ten biggest clones take up 2% to 3%. This TCR was sampled from a human donor who donated a stem cell graft to a child with aplastic anemia. This sample comprised PBMCs from the stem cell graft donor, obtained from the stem cell graft.

CDR3 protein: CAANRGSNQPQHF. In DNA form, the CDR3 reads TGTGCGGCCAACCGGGGTAGCAATCAGCCCCAGCATTTT. The chain carries TRBV30 and TRBJ1-5; the D is unclear. Germline assignment: CDR1 GTSNPN and CDR2 SVGIG (reference sequence). The CDR3 loop spans 13 amino acids.